This T cell receptor beta chain was sequenced during a study of OX40 agonist ivuxolimab in advanced cancers. On the study more broadly: Patients were dosed intravenously with ivuxolimab at 0.01 to 10 mg/kg every 2 weeks. Cohort: approximately 79% men, mean age roughly 60, aged roughly 23 to 79.

At baseline, cycle 4 day 1, and cycle 7 day 1, blood was sampled. Method: immunoSEQ multiplex PCR; TCRdb's copy keeps in-frame clones and lacks some. The data show 55,000 to 70,000 clones, just under 90% seen once. V lost 8 bases and J 10 bases, leaving 17 bases between the germline ends. In germline, CDR1 is MNHNS, CDR2 SASEGT. This CDR3 comprises 12 residues. Points from the study as a whole: Compared with CD4+, CD8+ T cells on average had more expanded clones.

This clone was recorded once. Its cognate antigen is unknown. The chain recombines TRBV6-1 with TRBJ1-1; D unresolved. The TCR was taken from an adult with an advanced solid tumor such as melanoma, head and neck, liver or kidney cancer. Sequencing used CD4+ or CD8+ T cells sorted from blood, obtained in a trial of the OX40 agonist ivuxolimab. Here the CDR3 DNA reads TGTGCCAGCGCCCTGGTCCAAGCCCTAGCTTTCTTT. Protein: CASALVQALAFF.